This T cell receptor (beta chain) was recorded in a study of control samples from healthy donors and cancer patients. The repertoire was sequenced with immunoSEQ multiplex PCR; TCRdb's copy has only in-frame clones and lacks some. The data hold some 130,000 clones, with around 92% observed a single time. Trimming took off 7 bases at V and 7 bases at J, with 19 bases between the two ends. The germline gives CDR1 LNHDA, CDR2 SQIVND (reference sequence). This CDR3 contains 14 residues. The V gene is TRBV19, the J gene TRBJ1-1; D possibly corresponds to TRBD1 (5 bases). The sample taken for sequencing was blood. The TCR was taken from a woman between 50 and 59 years old in good health. CDR3 sequence reads: CASKFSGGIVEAFF. The CDR3 DNA follows: TGTGCCAGTAAATTCTCGGGGGGGATAGTTGAAGCTTTCTTT.